Shown below are 27 T cell receptor beta chains from a single sample sequenced in a study of identical twins. A single record per CDR3 protein comes from TCRdb applying MiXCR to the 5' RACE reads. The sample lists just under 550,000 distinct CDR3 sequences, 15% occurring once. These same data were also listed under a study on yellow fever vaccine responses in identical twins.

What was sequenced was CD4+ T cells sorted from blood. The receptors were sampled from a woman aged 18-35 years in good health.

This clonotype showed up just a few times. This chain links TRBV15 with TRBJ2-2, with TRBD2 as a possible D gene (6 bases). V lost 5 bases and J lost 2, with 18 bases in between. The CDR3 has 17 amino acids. Germline V gene sequence: CDR1 LNHNV, CDR2 YYDKDF (reference sequence). CDR3 loop: CATSPQYGGFNTGELFF. Here the CDR3 DNA reads TGTGCCACCAGCCCACAATACGGGGGTTTCAACACCGGGGAGCTGTTTTTT. Full variable domain (outside the CDR3, taken from reference TRBV15 and TRBJ2-2): DAMVIQNPRYQVTQFGKPVTLSCSQTLNHNVMYWYQQKSSQAPKLLFHYYDKDFNNEADTPDNFQSRRPNTSFCFLDIRSPGLGDTAMYLCATSPQYGGFNTGELFFGEGSRLTVL.

The V and J genes are TRBV11-1 and TRBJ2-6; 10 bases are shared with TRBD1. Per the germline V gene, CDR1 is SGHAT and CDR2 is FQDESV (reference sequence). Losses at the gene ends were 5 bases for V and 0 bases for J; bases not matched to a gene: 7. This CDR3 spans 18 amino acids. The chain's CDR3 is CASSAPGQGFSGANVLTF. The CDR3 bases are TGTGCCAGCAGCGCCCCGGGACAGGGGTTCTCTGGGGCCAACGTCCTGACTTTC.

The chain is built from TRBV12-3 or TRBV12-4 and TRBJ2-2, with D possibly TRBD1 on 5 matching bases. Trimming removed 2 bases from V and 0 bases from J, with 10 bases in between. The CDR3 runs 16 residues. CDR3 in amino acids: CASSLKDTPNTGELFF. CDR3 bases: TGTGCCAGCAGTTTAAAGGACACTCCGAACACCGGGGAGCTGTTTTTT.

The chain has TRBV11-2 and TRBJ1-1; D not certain. V lost 5 bases and J lost 4, with 26 bases in between. Germline lookup yields CDR1 SGHAT and CDR2 FQNNGV. The CDR3 sequence is 18 residues long. CDR3 in amino acids: CASSRIGAGSGWGTEAFF. The CDR3 DNA sequence: TGTGCCAGCAGCCGAATCGGAGCGGGGTCGGGTTGGGGCACTGAAGCTTTCTTT.

The rearrangement uses TRBV13 and TRBJ2-7; possibly TRBD1 for D (5 bases). The CDR3 runs to 14 residues. Per the germline V gene, CDR1 is PRHDT and CDR2 is FYEKMQ (reference sequence). Trimming shortened V by 2 bases and J by 6 bases, and 14 bases separated the two germline ends. The CDR3: CASSLLQGQGEQYF. DNA of the CDR3: TGTGCCAGCAGCTTACTCCAGGGCCAGGGCGAGCAGTACTTC.

The table lists this clonotype with many counts. The chain uses TRBV10-2 and TRBJ2-5; D is undetermined. V shed 4 bases and J shed 4 bases, with 10 bases lying between them. Germline V CDR1 and CDR2: WSHSY, SAAADI. The CDR3 sequence is 13 residues long. In DNA form, the CDR3 reads TGCGCCAGCAGTGCTCACATTGGAGAGACCCAGTACTTC. Translating it yields CASSAHIGETQYF.

This clonotype was observed a handful of times. The chain is built from TRBV28 and TRBJ2-1; D possibly corresponds to TRBD2 (7 bases). V dropped 2 bases and J dropped 3 bases, with 29 bases sitting between them. Germline CDR1 is MDHEN and CDR2 is SYDVKM. The CDR3 runs to 21 residues. The CDR3 reads CASSLMSPTGGGRSSYNEQFF. The CDR3 DNA sequence: TGTGCCAGCAGTTTAATGAGTCCTACGGGGGGCGGGCGGAGTAGCTACAATGAGCAGTTCTTC. Full variable domain (rest looked up from reference TRBV28 and TRBJ2-1): DVKVTQSSRYLVKRTGEKVFLECVQDMDHENMFWYRQDPGLGLRLIYFSYDVKMKEKGDIPEGYSVSREKKERFSLILESASTNQTSMYLCASSLMSPTGGGRSSYNEQFFGPGTRLTVL.

This clonotype was observed a handful of times. CDR3 amino acids: CASSSLRGGKTGELFF. The CDR3 coding sequence is TGTGCCAGCAGCTCGCTACGAGGGGGGAAGACCGGGGAGCTGTTTTTT. V gene TRBV11-2 combines with J gene TRBJ2-2, with D tentatively TRBD1 or TRBD2 (6 bases each). Trimming took 4 bases from V and 5 from J, leaving 17 bases between them. Germline V gene lookup returns CDR1 SGHAT and CDR2 FQNNGV. CDR3 length: 16 amino acids.

The V gene is TRBV7-3, the J gene TRBJ2-2; D call uncertain. The CDR3 sequence is 13 residues long. Trimming stripped 5 bases from V and 7 bases from J, with 11 bases between. In germline, CDR1 is SGHTA, CDR2 FQGTGA. Here the CDR3 DNA reads TGTGCCAGCAGCCAACGACCCCGCGGGGAGCTGTTTTTT. This sequence encodes CASSQRPRGELFF.

The gene calls are TRBV12-3 or TRBV12-4 and TRBJ2-2; 7 bases are a match to TRBD1. The V gene end was trimmed by 6 bases and the J gene end by 3 bases; junction bases not matched to a gene: 10. The CDR3 contains 16 residues. The CDR3 loop is CASSLGGYWDTGELFF. CDR3 nucleotides: TGTGCCAGCAGCCTAGGGGGCTACTGGGACACCGGGGAGCTGTTTTTT.

The chain carries TRBV7-9 and TRBJ2-1; D remains unclear. CDR1 and CDR2 from the germline V gene are SEHNR and FQNEAQ (reference sequence). The CDR3 has 14 residues. Trimming stripped 2 bases from V and 5 bases from J, with 10 bases between. For the CDR3, the DNA is TGTGCCAGCAGCTTACCCAGGTCCGACAATGAGCAGTTCTTC. Translated: CASSLPRSDNEQFF.

There are a few counts of this clonotype. Being one base from a much bigger clone, this may be a read error. The CDR3 protein is CASRPNYNEQFF. The CDR3 DNA is TGTGCCAGCAGACCGAACTACAATGAGCAGTTCTTC. The J gene is TRBJ2-1, the V gene TRBV12-3 or TRBV12-4; D unresolved. The CDR3 length is 12 residues. The germline V and J ends were trimmed by 6 bases and 3 bases, with 6 bases remaining between them.

This clonotype was recorded a few times. The chain is built from TRBV20-1 and TRBJ2-1, with D unresolved. CDR3 length: 11 residues. Between the trimmed V and J ends, which lost 4 bases and 5 bases, there was a span of 6 bases. Germline CDR1 and CDR2: DFQATT and SNEGSKA (reference sequence). CDR3 in DNA: TGCAGTGCTATTAGGGACAATGAGCAGTTCTTC. Protein: CSAIRDNEQFF.

There are a few counts of this clonotype. V and J are TRBV5-1 and TRBJ1-1, with 8 bases matching TRBD1. V shed 0 bases, J shed 3 bases, and the junction held 4 bases outside the gene matches. The CDR3 runs to 15 residues. In germline, CDR1 is SGHRS, CDR2 YFSETQ. As DNA, the CDR3 is TGCGCCAGCAGCTTGGGCAGGGGGCTTGACACTGAAGCTTTCTTT. It encodes CASSLGRGLDTEAFF.

Many counts were recorded for this clonotype. The chain is built from TRBV11-2 and TRBJ2-2; D gene uncertain. Trimming cost V 7 bases and J 3 bases, with 15 bases left between them. The CDR3 runs to 15 residues. CDR1 and CDR2 from the germline V gene are SGHAT and FQNNGV. The CDR3 is CASTLGSAYTGELFF. The CDR3, as DNA: TGTGCCAGCACCCTAGGGTCAGCGTACACCGGGGAGCTGTTTTTT.

In the case of this clonotype: A read error may produce the germline difference seen at one junction end. The chain links TRBV20-1 to TRBJ2-1, with D perhaps matching TRBD2 (7 bases). CDR1 DFQATT and CDR2 SNEGSKA come from the germline V gene (reference sequence). The CDR3 sequence is 12 residues long. The DNA for the CDR3 is TGCAGCGCTAACGGGGGGCCGTATGAGCAGTTCTTC. Translating it yields CSANGGPYEQFF.

This chain uses TRBV7-8 with TRBJ2-3, with 10 bases matching TRBD2. Germline V lookup: CDR1 SGHVS, CDR2 FQNEAQ. The ends lost 3 bases at V and 5 bases at J; junction bases unmatched: 2. CDR3 size: 14 residues. The CDR3, as DNA: TGTGCCAGCAGCTTTAGCGGGGGGTTAGATACGCAGTATTTT. Translation gives CASSFSGGLDTQYF.

V and J are TRBV20-1 and TRBJ1-5; 10 positions agree with TRBD1. This CDR3 spans 14 amino acids. CDR1 DFQATT and CDR2 SNEGSKA come from the germline V gene (reference sequence). The J segment lost 9 bases and the V segment lost 3 bases, leaving 8 bases of the junction unmatched. The CDR3 DNA reads as TGCAGTGCTAGCCGGGGACAGGGGAGGCCGCCCCAGCATTTT. Translation gives CSASRGQGRPPQHF.

The chain carries TRBV6-1 and TRBJ2-5; 7 bases align to TRBD1. After removal of 2 bases from V and 5 bases from J, the junction contained 5 bases not matched to a gene. Looked up from germline, CDR1 is MNHNS and CDR2 is SASEGT. The CDR3 loop spans 14 amino acids. Here the CDR3 reads CASSEQGVWETQYF. The CDR3 DNA reads TGTGCCAGCAGTGAACAGGGGGTTTGGGAGACCCAGTACTTC.

The CDR3 spells CASSSIAGEESYEQYF. CDR3 nucleotide sequence: TGTGCCAGCAGCTCCATAGCGGGAGAGGAGTCCTACGAGCAGTACTTC. This chain connects TRBV7-3 to TRBJ2-7, with 9 bases lining up with TRBD2. The V gene end was trimmed by 4 bases and the J gene end by 1 base; junction bases not matched to a gene: 8. CDR3 length equals 16 residues. Per germline, CDR1 SGHTA and CDR2 FQGTGA.

The chain joins TRBV28 to TRBJ2-3, with D possibly TRBD2 on 5 matching bases. Germline CDR1 reads MDHEN; CDR2 reads SYDVKM. Trimming took 6 bases from V and 1 from J, leaving 20 bases between them. There are 17 residues in the CDR3. CDR3 DNA sequence: TGTGCCAGCAGCTTTTCCATGCGGGTAGAAGGCACAGATACGCAGTATTTT. Its translation: CASSFSMRVEGTDTQYF.

This clonotype was counted between two and nine times. The chain combines TRBV12-3 or TRBV12-4 with TRBJ1-4; no clear D. Trimming removed 8 bases at V and 5 bases at J, with 18 bases between. The CDR3 is 15 amino acids. In nucleotides, the CDR3 is TGTGCCAGCGGATCCCCAGGCGCTCCCAATGAAAAACTGTTTTTT. Amino acid sequence: CASGSPGAPNEKLFF.

This clonotype appeared a few times. The genes are TRBV14 and TRBJ2-5; D perhaps matches TRBD2 (6 bases). Germline CDR1 is SGHDN and CDR2 is FVKESK. This CDR3 spans 15 amino acids. V lost 4 bases and J 0 bases, leaving 12 bases between the germline ends. The CDR3 reads CASSPGGAYQETQYF. CDR3 DNA: TGTGCCAGCAGCCCCGGAGGGGCGTACCAAGAGACCCAGTACTTC.

V and J are TRBV24-1 and TRBJ2-5; a weak D match, TRBD1 (6 bases). The V end lost 11 bases, the J end lost 4 bases, and 16 bases lay between the germline ends. CDR1 is KGHDR and CDR2 is SFDVKD in the germline V gene. This CDR3 comprises 13 residues. The CDR3 sequence: CAISMGTPETQYF. Here the CDR3 DNA reads TGTGCCATCTCAATGGGGACACCAGAGACCCAGTACTTC.

The chain uses TRBV2 and TRBJ2-1; possibly TRBD1 for D (5 bases). This CDR3 is built from 15 residues. The ends were cut back, 7 bases at V and 5 bases at J, with 18 bases in the middle. Per germline, CDR1 SNHLY and CDR2 FYNNEI. CDR3 bases: TGTGCCAGCACCCAGGGAATTAGCACTAACAATGAGCAGTTCTTC. Its translation: CASTQGISTNNEQFF.

V is TRBV28 and J is TRBJ2-2; D is possibly TRBD1 or TRBD2 (5 bases each). The CDR3 has 17 residues. The V gene's germline CDR1 is MDHEN and CDR2 SYDVKM. V lost 8 bases to trimming and J lost 5 bases, with 24 bases between them. The CDR3 sequence: CASDNPGPRMGTGELFF. The CDR3 region has the DNA TGTGCCAGCGACAACCCGGGACCAAGAATGGGGACCGGGGAGCTGTTTTTT.

The J gene is TRBJ2-1, the V gene TRBV20-1; 8 positions agree with TRBD1. The CDR3 runs to 14 residues. Per germline, CDR1 DFQATT and CDR2 SNEGSKA (reference sequence). V lost 2 bases, J lost 2 bases, and 2 bases stayed unmatched. Here the CDR3 reads CSARLRGPYNEQFF. DNA of the CDR3: TGCAGTGCTAGACTCAGGGGGCCCTACAATGAGCAGTTCTTC.